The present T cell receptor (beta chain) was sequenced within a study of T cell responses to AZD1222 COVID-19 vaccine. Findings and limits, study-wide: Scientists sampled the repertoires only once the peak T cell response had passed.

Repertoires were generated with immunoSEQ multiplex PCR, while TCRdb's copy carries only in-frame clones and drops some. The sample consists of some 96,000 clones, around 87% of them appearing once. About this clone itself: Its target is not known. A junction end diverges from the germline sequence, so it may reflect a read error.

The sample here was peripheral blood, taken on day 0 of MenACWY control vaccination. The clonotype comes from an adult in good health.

The CDR3, as DNA: TGTGCCAGCAGCGGGACAGGGGGTTGGGGCTATGCCTTC. Translated: CASSGTGGWGYAF. The rearrangement uses TRBV9 and TRBJ1-2; 10 nucleotides match TRBD1. Germline CDR1 is SGDLS and CDR2 is YYNGEE. The CDR3 is 13 amino acids.